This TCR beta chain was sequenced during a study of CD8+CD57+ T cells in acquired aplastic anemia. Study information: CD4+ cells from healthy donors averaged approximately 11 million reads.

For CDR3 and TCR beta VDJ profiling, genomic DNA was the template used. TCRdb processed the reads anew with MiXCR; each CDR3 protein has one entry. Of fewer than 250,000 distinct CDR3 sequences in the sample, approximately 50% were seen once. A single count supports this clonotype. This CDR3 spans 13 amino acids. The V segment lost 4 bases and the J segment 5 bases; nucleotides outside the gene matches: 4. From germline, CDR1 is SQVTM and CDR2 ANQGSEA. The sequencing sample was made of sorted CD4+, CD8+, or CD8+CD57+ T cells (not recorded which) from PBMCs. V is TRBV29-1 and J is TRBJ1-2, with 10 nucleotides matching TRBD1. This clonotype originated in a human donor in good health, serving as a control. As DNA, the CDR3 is TGCAGCGTTGGTCCGGGACAGGGGTATGGCTACACCTTC. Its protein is CSVGPGQGYGYTF. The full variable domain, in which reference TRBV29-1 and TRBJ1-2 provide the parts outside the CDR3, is SAVISQKPSRDICQRGTSLTIQCQVDSQVTMMFWYRQQPGQSLTLIATANQGSEATYESGFVIDKFPISRPNLTFSTLTVSNMSPEDSSIYLCSVGPGQGYGYTFGSGTRLTVV.